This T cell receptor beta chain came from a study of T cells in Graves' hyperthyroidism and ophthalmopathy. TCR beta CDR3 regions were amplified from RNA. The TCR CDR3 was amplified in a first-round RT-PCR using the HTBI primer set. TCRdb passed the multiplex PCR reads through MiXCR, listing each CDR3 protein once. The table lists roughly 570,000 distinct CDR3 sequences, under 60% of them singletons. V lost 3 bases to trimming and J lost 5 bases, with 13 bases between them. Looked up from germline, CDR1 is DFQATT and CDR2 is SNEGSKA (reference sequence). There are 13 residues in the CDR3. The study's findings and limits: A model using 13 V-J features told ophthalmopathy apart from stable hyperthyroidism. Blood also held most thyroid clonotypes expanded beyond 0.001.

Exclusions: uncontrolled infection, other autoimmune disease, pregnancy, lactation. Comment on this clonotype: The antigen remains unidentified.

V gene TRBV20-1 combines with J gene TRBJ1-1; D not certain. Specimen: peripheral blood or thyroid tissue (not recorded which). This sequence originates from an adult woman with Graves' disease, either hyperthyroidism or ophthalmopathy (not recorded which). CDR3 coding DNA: TGCAGTGCTAGTGACTTCGTGTGGACTGAAGCTTTCTTT. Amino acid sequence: CSASDFVWTEAFF.